This TCR beta chain stems from a study of T cell responses to AZD1222 COVID-19 vaccine. Concerning this clone: Its cognate antigen is unknown.

General study results and limits: CD4 TCRs covered the whole spike, strongest at regions 160-218 and 743-854. All repertoire sampling was performed exclusively after the peak T cell response.

Using immunoSEQ multiplex PCR, the repertoire was profiled, and TCRdb retains in-frame clones only, with some absent. The sample yields 100,000 to 150,000 clones, about 91% seen once. Losses at the gene ends were 5 bases for V and 3 bases for J; bases not matched to a gene: 12. Looked up from germline, CDR1 is MNHEY and CDR2 is SMNVEV (reference sequence). CDR3 length: 16 amino acids. The sequence derives from an adult who received the AZD1222 COVID-19 vaccine. V and J are TRBV27 and TRBJ1-1; TRBD1 agrees at 7 bases. Here the sequenced sample was peripheral blood, taken 28 days after the second AZD1222 dose. The CDR3 DNA is TGTGCCAGCAGTCCGTCGTTGAGGGGGCGCGACACTGAAGCTTTCTTT. Amino acid sequence: CASSPSLRGRDTEAFF.